The TCR beta chain described here comes from a study of T cell changes during pregnancy in multiple sclerosis. The assay was immunoSEQ multiplex PCR, and TCRdb's table has in-frame clones only and misses some. Of about 53,000 clones detected, over 90% appear once; the ten largest clones hold 0.45% to 0.5%. CDR3 length: 13 residues. Germline assignment: CDR1 SEHNR and CDR2 FQNEAQ (reference sequence). Trimming pared 5 bases from V and 4 bases from J, leaving 8 bases between. This specimen consisted of CD4+ T cells from peripheral blood mononuclear cells, obtained in the third trimester of pregnancy. This rearrangement joins TRBV7-9 to TRBJ2-2; a weak D match, TRBD2 (5 bases). This clonotype was obtained from a female donor with multiple sclerosis, enrolled in a pregnancy study. The CDR3 region is CASSPEGTGELFF. In DNA, the CDR3 is TGTGCCAGCAGCCCCGAGGGCACCGGGGAGCTGTTTTTT.